This T cell receptor beta chain was identified during a study of blood T cell repertoires in COVID-19. Study overall: The origin of the acute and convalescent COVID-19 samples was the United States, Italy and Spain.

Germline V gives CDR1 SGHAT, CDR2 FQDESV (reference sequence). J was trimmed by 5 bases and V by 5 bases; bases with no gene match: 9. The CDR3 contains 15 residues. The method was immunoSEQ multiplex PCR; TCRdb's version includes in-frame clones alone and lacks a portion of them. The sample holds 250,000 to 300,000 clones; about nine tenths are singletons and the top ten take about 2.2%. The sequenced sample was peripheral blood. This clonotype was sampled from a woman aged 45-65 years who had recovered from COVID-19. The chain is built from TRBV11-1 and TRBJ2-1, with TRBD2 matching over 7 bases. CDR3 protein: CASSRKRGTDNEQFF. CDR3 in DNA: TGTGCCAGCAGCCGGAAGCGGGGTACCGACAATGAGCAGTTCTTC.